The rows below give T cell receptor beta chains drawn from one sample of a study of Graves' ophthalmopathy and Graves' hyperthyroidism. TCRdb redid the calling of the multiplex PCR reads with MiXCR, one entry per CDR3 protein. Of over a million distinct CDR3 sequences in the sample, around a third were seen once. The sequencing sample was made of peripheral blood or thyroid tissue (not recorded which). The receptors stem from an adult man with Graves' hyperthyroidism. Each CDR3 is given with its conserved first and last residue. The D gene is left open where the match is weak. Clone size, where shown, is once, few, many, or a class for clones that have expanded.

length,J,V,size,D,DNA,CDR3
11,TRBJ1-2,TRBV20-1,few,.,TGCAGTGCCCTTGGATGGAGGGGCTACACCTTC,CSALGWRGYTF
15,TRBJ1-2,TRBV6-5,many,TRBD1,TGTGCCAGCAGCCGATCGGACAGGGGGCGAGGTGGCTACACCTTC,CASSRSDRGRGGYTF
14,TRBJ2-7,TRBV19,.,.,TGTGCCAGTAGTACCACTTGGGACTCCTACGAGCAGTACTTC,CASSTTWDSYEQYF
13,TRBJ1-4,TRBV29-1,.,.,TGCAGCGTTGTAGTGGGTACTAATGAAAAACTGTTTTTT,CSVVVGTNEKLFF
12,TRBJ2-5,TRBV25-1,.,.,TGTGCCAGCAAGAAAGAGGGGCGCACCCAGTACTTC,CASKKEGRTQYF
16,TRBJ1-1,TRBV20-1,many,.,TGCAGTGCTAGAGATAGTGAGAGGGGTCAGAACACTGAAGCTTTCTTT,CSARDSERGQNTEAFF
15,TRBJ2-2,TRBV2,many,.,TGTGCCAGCAAATTGAGGGATACGAACACCGGGGAGCTGTTTTTT,CASKLRDTNTGELFF
15,TRBJ2-7,TRBV20-1,.,.,TGCAGTGCTCGGGACCACCGGAAAAGCTCCTACGAGCAGTACTTC,CSARDHRKSSYEQYF
13,TRBJ1-1,TRBV30,.,.,TGTGCCTGGAGTGTAGGTACAGCAGTTGAAGCTTTCTTT,CAWSVGTAVEAFF
13,TRBJ2-7,TRBV29-1,.,TRBD1,TGCAGCGCAGATCAAACAGGGGGCGACGAGCAGTACTTC,CSADQTGGDEQYF